This T cell receptor beta chain was sequenced in a study of beta chain features in type 1 diabetes. Cells sorted by CD45RO/CCR7/CD25/CD127/CD95/CD27 comprised CD4+ naive, central memory, regulatory and stem cell-like memory cells. Germline V gene lookup returns CDR1 MNHNS and CDR2 SASEGT. Trimming cost V 6 bases and J 0 bases, with 15 bases left between them. The CDR3 has 15 residues. This clone was seen a few times. Antigen specificity is unknown. Of the isolated RNA, all was reverse transcribed, and so the sequenced material was expressed TCRB transcripts. Naive, central memory and regulatory T cell samples yielded approximately 3.3 million reads on average. Assay: immunoSEQ multiplex PCR; the TCRdb copy retains only in-frame clones and omits some. The sample shows more than 120,000 clones, about 10% of them seen only once. Broader study findings: Still unanswered here is whether HLA type influences TCRB rearrangement.

The TCR sequence derives from a man aged 18 to 30 in good health. Sequenced sample: naive CD4+ T cells from blood. The J gene is TRBJ2-7, the V gene TRBV6-1; the D gene is possibly TRBD1 (6 bases). This chain's CDR3 is CASSGQGGSSYEQYF. CDR3 DNA: TGTGCCAGCAGCGGTCAAGGGGGAAGCTCCTACGAGCAGTACTTC.